This TCR beta chain was captured by sequencing in a study of OX40 agonist ivuxolimab in advanced cancers. Study-wide context: Six ivuxolimab dose levels, 0.01 to 10 mg/kg, were given intravenously every 2 weeks. Dose-escalation patients had hepatocellular carcinoma, melanoma, renal cell or head and neck cancer. Prior anti-PD-1, anti-PD-L1 or anti-CTLA-4 therapy did not bar entry, and approximately 40% had some.

CDR3 length: 13 amino acids. V lost 5 bases and J lost 1, with 8 bases in between. Germline CDR1 and CDR2: LNHDA and SQIVND (reference sequence). Some clones are missing from TCRdb's copy, which holds only in-frame ones; the method was immunoSEQ multiplex PCR. The data hold 80,000 or so clones, with more than 90% observed a single time. Sample: CD4+ or CD8+ T cells sorted from blood, taken in a trial of the OX40 agonist ivuxolimab. The V call is TRBV19, the J call TRBJ1-1, with no clear D. The clonotype was recovered from an adult with an advanced solid tumor such as melanoma, head and neck, liver or kidney cancer. CDR3 sequence reads: CASSVAGNTEAFF. The CDR3 DNA sequence: TGTGCCAGTAGTGTGGCCGGGAACACTGAAGCTTTCTTT. Filled out from reference TRBV19 and TRBJ1-1, the complete variable domain reads DGGITQSPKYLFRKEGQNVTLSCEQNLNHDAMYWYRQDPGQGLRLIYYSQIVNDFQKGDIAEGYSVSREKKESFPLTVTSAQKNPTAFYLCASSVAGNTEAFFGQGTRLTVV.